This is a list of T cell receptor beta chains from one sample in a study of metastatic and nonmetastatic thyroid tumors. MiXCR was used by TCRdb to re-call the PCR reads. This table has about 40,000 clones, roughly a sixth appearing once. Sequencing was done on a sample of tumor tissue. The source is a female donor with papillary thyroid cancer or a benign thyroid nodule (not recorded which). Some clones in this sample may be carry-over from other donors' samples. The CDR3 runs from the conserved cysteine through the conserved F or W. A D gene is named only where the DNA matches it firmly. Size tells how often a clone was seen (once, few, many) or the class of an expanded clone, and some rows leave it out.

d_gene	v_gene	j_gene	abundance	CDR3nt	CDR3aa
TRBD1	TRBV20-1	TRBJ1-6	many	TGCAGTGCTAGAAAGGACAGGGAGGATTCACCCCTCCACTTT	CSARKDREDSPLHF
NA	TRBV12-3/TRBV12-4	TRBJ1-3	many	TGTGCCAGCAGTTTATCCAGTTCTGGAAACACCATATATTTT	CASSLSSSGNTIYF
TRBD2	TRBV7-2	TRBJ2-7	many	TGTGCCAGCAGCCGGAGCGGGAGGGGGGGGACCTACGAGCAGTACTTC	CASSRSGRGGTYEQYF
NA	TRBV15	TRBJ2-3	many	TGTGCCAGCGGGCGTGGGGAAAGGACAGATACGCAGTATTTT	CASGRGERTDTQYF
NA	TRBV19	TRBJ2-5	NA	TGTGCCAGTACCTACCGGGCCCAAGAGACCCAGTACTTC	CASTYRAQETQYF
NA	TRBV11-2	TRBJ2-3	NA	TGTGCCAGCAGTGGTGGGAGTGCAGAGACCTACACATATACGCAGTATTTT	CASSGGSAETYTYTQYF
NA	TRBV19	TRBJ2-5	many	TGTGCCAGTAGTATAGGTCCGGGGAGAGAGACCCAGTACTTC	CASSIGPGRETQYF
NA	TRBV5-4	TRBJ2-2	many	TGTGCCAGCAGCTTGGACTCACGGCAGGGTCGGACCGGGGAGCTGTTTTTT	CASSLDSRQGRTGELFF
TRBD1	TRBV24-1	TRBJ2-1	few	TGTGTCACCAGTGATGGGACAGGGGTCAGGGGTGAGCAGTTCTTC	CVTSDGTGVRGEQFF
NA	TRBV12-3/TRBV12-4	TRBJ1-5	many	TGTGCCAGCCGGGGCGATAGCAATCAGCCCCAGCATTTT	CASRGDSNQPQHF
NA	TRBV6-1	TRBJ1-2	many	TGTGCCAGCAGTGAAAGACACGGCCCTGCAGGCTACACCTTC	CASSERHGPAGYTF
NA	TRBV5-1	TRBJ2-2	many	TGCGCCAGCAGCACGACGACAGTACCCGGGGAGCTGTTTTTT	CASSTTTVPGELFF
TRBD1	TRBV6-1	TRBJ2-7	few	TGTGCCATCAACGGGCGAGGGACAGTGCCTCCCTACGAGCAGTACTTC	CAINGRGTVPPYEQYF
NA	TRBV29-1	TRBJ2-7	many	TGCAGCGCCACCTCGGTTCACGAGCAGTACTTC	CSATSVHEQYF
NA	TRBV6-1	TRBJ2-1	many	TGTGCCAGCAGTGGTATCCCGGCGAATGAGCAGTTCTTC	CASSGIPANEQFF
NA	TRBV24-1	TRBJ2-1	many	TGTGCCACCGGTGATTCCAACAGGGAAAACTCCTACAATGAGCAGTTCTTC	CATGDSNRENSYNEQFF
NA	TRBV5-1	TRBJ2-1	NA	TGCGCCAGCAGCTTGGCCATGAGCGACTTTCTCAATGAGCAGTTCTTC	CASSLAMSDFLNEQFF
NA	TRBV20-1	TRBJ1-5	NA	TGCAGTGCTAGAGATGTTAAGGGGCAGGGTGGTCAGCCCCAGCATTTT	CSARDVKGQGGQPQHF
NA	TRBV12-3/TRBV12-4	TRBJ1-1	many	TGTGCCAGCAGAACCTTTCATGAAGCTTTCTTT	CASRTFHEAFF
TRBD1	TRBV18	TRBJ2-5	many	TGTGCCAGCTCACCAAAGCTCAAGAAGGGACAGACCCCACGGTACCAAGAGACCCAGTACTTC	CASSPKLKKGQTPRYQETQYF
NA	TRBV28	TRBJ2-7	few	TGTGCCAGCAGTTTAGTTATGGCTGGGAGATTGACTGGCGTGCAGTACTTC	CASSLVMAGRLTGVQYF
TRBD2	TRBV7-8	TRBJ2-1	many	TGTGCCAGCAGCTCCCTACTAGCGGGGTCCTACAATGAGCAGTTCTTC	CASSSLLAGSYNEQFF
TRBD1	TRBV7-2	TRBJ1-2	many	TGTGCCAGCAGCAGGACAGGGTTGTCTGGCTACACCTTC	CASSRTGLSGYTF
NA	TRBV6-4	TRBJ1-1	many	TGTGCCAGCAGTGCCTCTCCCGACAGTCGAGCTTTCTTT	CASSASPDSRAFF
TRBD1	TRBV5-1	TRBJ1-1	many	TGCGCCAGCAGCTTGGGACAGGGAGGCACTGAAGCTTTCTTT	CASSLGQGGTEAFF
TRBD1	TRBV10-3	TRBJ1-4	many	TGTGCCATCAGGCCCGGGACAGGGGGCAGTAATGAAAAACTGTTTTTT	CAIRPGTGGSNEKLFF
TRBD1	TRBV19	TRBJ1-1	many	TGTGCCAGTAGCCCGGGACAGGGGGCAATTGAAGCTTTCTTT	CASSPGQGAIEAFF
TRBD2	TRBV10-3	TRBJ2-3	many	TGTGCCATCAGTGAGGCTAGCGGGGGAACAGATACGCAGTATTTT	CAISEASGGTDTQYF
TRBD2	TRBV27	TRBJ2-1	many	TGTGCCAGCAGTATTAGCGGGATCAAAGCCCGGGAGTTCTTC	CASSISGIKAREFF
NA	TRBV7-6	TRBJ1-6	many	TGTGCCAGCAGCCCCGACGGTCCGTATAATTCACCCCTCCACTTT	CASSPDGPYNSPLHF
NA	TRBV30	TRBJ2-2	NA	TGTGCCTGGAGTACCCAAAGCTACACCGGGGAGCTGTTTTTT	CAWSTQSYTGELFF
NA	TRBV18	TRBJ2-7	NA	TGCGCCAGCTCACCATGGGCCGTCAGGTACCTCTCCTACGAGCAGTACTTC	CASSPWAVRYLSYEQYF
TRBD1	TRBV5-4	TRBJ2-3	NA	TGTGCCACTACACAGGGGGCGATAACGGCAGATACGCAGTATTTT	CATTQGAITADTQYF
NA	TRBV2	TRBJ1-1	many	TGTGCCAGCAGTGAAGTGGGCACTGAAGCTTTCTTT	CASSEVGTEAFF
TRBD2	TRBV20-1	TRBJ2-1	many	TGCAGTGCTAGAGATCTAGCGGGAGTCGGTGAGCAGTTCTTC	CSARDLAGVGEQFF
NA	TRBV20-1	TRBJ2-7	NA	TGCAGTGCTAGAAGGGTCACAGCGGAATCCTCCTACGAGCAGTACTTC	CSARRVTAESSYEQYF
NA	TRBV24-1	TRBJ1-1	many	TGTGCCACCAGTGATTTGTGGGGAACTGAAGCTTTCTTT	CATSDLWGTEAFF
TRBD1	TRBV7-9	TRBJ1-2	many	TGTGCCAGCAGCTTAGACAGGGGCTATGGCTACACCTTC	CASSLDRGYGYTF
TRBD1	TRBV6-1	TRBJ1-1	few	TGTGCCATCCTCACCCGGGACAGGGGTCTCGCTGAAGCTTTCTTT	CAILTRDRGLAEAFF
NA	TRBV3-1	TRBJ2-7	many	TGTGCCAGCAGCCACCTTAGCACTGGCGAGCAGTACTTC	CASSHLSTGEQYF
TRBD1	TRBV6-2/TRBV6-3	TRBJ1-2	NA	TGTGCCAGCAGTTACTGGGACAGCGTCTATTTCTACACCTTC	CASSYWDSVYFYTF
NA	TRBV11-2	TRBJ2-2	many	TGTGCCAGCAGCTCTAGGGTGGCCGGGGAGCTGTTTTTT	CASSSRVAGELFF
TRBD2	TRBV18	TRBJ2-3	NA	TGTGCCAGCTCCTGGGCGGGAGCTCTCACAGATACGCAGTATTTT	CASSWAGALTDTQYF
NA	TRBV6-5	TRBJ1-2	many	TGTGCCAGCAGTTACGATCAGGGTGGAGCAGATGGCTACACCTTC	CASSYDQGGADGYTF
TRBD2	TRBV6-1	TRBJ2-3	many	TGTGCCAGCAGTAAGATAACTAGCGGCAACACAGATACGCAGTATTTT	CASSKITSGNTDTQYF
NA	TRBV6-2/TRBV6-3	TRBJ1-2	many	TGTGCCAGCAGAAGTGCCAACTATGGCTACACCTTC	CASRSANYGYTF
NA	TRBV28	TRBJ1-1	many	TGTGCCAGCAGGATAAGATTTTCGAGCACTGAAGCTTTCTTT	CASRIRFSSTEAFF
NA	TRBV5-4	TRBJ2-3	NA	TGTGCCATCAGCTTCCTTTCGCAAGATACGCAGTATTTT	CAISFLSQDTQYF
NA	TRBV19	TRBJ2-4	many	TGTGCCAGTAGTGGGGGGGCCAAAAACATTCAGTACTTC	CASSGGAKNIQYF
NA	TRBV12-5	TRBJ2-2	many	TGTGCTAGTGGGCCACGGGGGCCCTCGAACACCGGGGAGCTGTTTTTT	CASGPRGPSNTGELFF
NA	TRBV11-1	TRBJ2-6	many	TGTGCCAGCAGCTTAGCGGTCCCCCCTCTGGGGGCCAACGTCCTGACTTTC	CASSLAVPPLGANVLTF